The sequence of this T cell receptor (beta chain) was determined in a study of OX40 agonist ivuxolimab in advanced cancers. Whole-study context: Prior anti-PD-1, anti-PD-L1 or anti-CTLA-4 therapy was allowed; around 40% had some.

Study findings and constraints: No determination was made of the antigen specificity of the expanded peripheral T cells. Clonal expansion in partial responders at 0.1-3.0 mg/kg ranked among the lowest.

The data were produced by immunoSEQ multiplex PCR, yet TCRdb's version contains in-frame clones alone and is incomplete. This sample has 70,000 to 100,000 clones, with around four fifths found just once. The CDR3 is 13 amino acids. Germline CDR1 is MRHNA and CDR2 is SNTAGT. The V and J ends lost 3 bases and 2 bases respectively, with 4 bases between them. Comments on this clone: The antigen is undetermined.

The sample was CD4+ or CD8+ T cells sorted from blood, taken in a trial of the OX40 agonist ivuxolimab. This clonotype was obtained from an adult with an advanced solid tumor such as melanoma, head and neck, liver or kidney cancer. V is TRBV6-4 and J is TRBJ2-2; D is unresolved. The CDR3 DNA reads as TGTGCCAGCAGTGATATAAACACCGGGGAGCTGTTTTTT. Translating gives CASSDINTGELFF.